These 27 T cell receptor beta chains share one sample of origin, sequenced in a study of control samples from healthy donors and cancer patients. Only in-frame clones appear in the TCRdb table, and some are missing; sequencing was by immunoSEQ multiplex PCR. The sample lists under 95,000 clones; about 89% were seen once. The specimen sequenced was blood. The receptors originated from a woman aged 25-40 years in good health.

This clone occurred a few times. The chain links TRBV27 to TRBJ2-2; 10 bases match TRBD1. The V gene's germline CDR1 is MNHEY and CDR2 SMNVEV (reference sequence). J gave up 9 bases and V 6 bases, and 4 bases lay outside the gene matches. This CDR3 contains 13 residues. The CDR3: CASSRTGGRELFF. For the CDR3, the DNA is TGTGCCAGCAGCCGGACAGGGGGGCGGGAGCTGTTTTTT.

This chain links TRBV3-1 (or the pseudogene TRBV3-2) with TRBJ1-1; D perhaps matches TRBD1 (5 bases). This CDR3 contains 12 residues. Germline assignment: CDR1 LGHDT and CDR2 YNNKEL (reference sequence). V lost 3 bases and J 7 bases, leaving 9 bases between the germline ends. The CDR3 nucleotides are TGTGCCAGCAGCCATCTAGGGGATGAAGCTTTCTTT. It translates to CASSHLGDEAFF.

The chain carries TRBV19 and TRBJ1-2; 8 nucleotides agree with TRBD1. There are 14 residues in the CDR3. Germline values: CDR1 LNHDA, CDR2 SQIVND (reference sequence). V trimming: 2 bases; J trimming: 7 bases; junction bases outside the gene matches: 6. The CDR3 loop is CASSILDRVSGYTF. DNA for the CDR3: TGTGCCAGTAGTATACTGGACAGGGTAAGTGGCTACACCTTC.

The chain carries TRBV10-3 and TRBJ1-2; TRBD1 might be the D (5 bases). The germline V gene has CDR1 ENHRY and CDR2 SYGVKD. The V end was cut by 6 bases, the J end by 8 bases, with 19 bases between. CDR3 length: 14 residues. In DNA, the CDR3 is TGTGCCATCAGCGGGCAGGGCCAGAGGCGGGGCTACACCTTC. It encodes CAISGQGQRRGYTF.

The chain couples TRBV30 to TRBJ1-4; D is unclear. The CDR3 runs 15 residues. The germline V and J ends were trimmed by 4 bases and 0 bases, with 12 bases remaining between them. CDR1 and CDR2 (germline): GTSNPN, SVGIG (reference sequence). Written as DNA, the CDR3 is TGTGCCTGGATGGGTGTGAGGCCAACTAATGAAAAACTGTTTTTT. It encodes CAWMGVRPTNEKLFF.

The chain has TRBV5-1 and TRBJ2-3; no firm D call. The CDR3 spans 14 residues. Germline CDR1 and CDR2: SGHRS and YFSETQ. The V end lost 3 bases, the J end lost 2 bases, and 10 bases lay between the germline ends. The CDR3 coding sequence is TGCGCCAGCAGCTCAGGTACCCACACAGATACGCAGTATTTT. This codes for CASSSGTHTDTQYF.

As regards this clone: The germline gene is not matched at one end of the junction; a read error may be the cause. V is TRBV27 and J is TRBJ2-7; D might be TRBD1 (6 bases). Germline V gene data show CDR1 as MNHEY and CDR2 as SMNVEV (reference sequence). CDR3 length: 11 amino acids. CDR3 protein: CASSSIGTMHF. The CDR3 DNA reads as TGTGCCAGCAGTTCCATTGGGACAATGCACTTC.

The chain joins TRBV19 to TRBJ1-2; no clear D. The CDR3 covers 14 residues. The ends were cut back, 7 bases at V and 7 bases at J, with 19 bases in the middle. The germline gives CDR1 LNHDA, CDR2 SQIVND (reference sequence). The CDR3 DNA sequence: TGTGCCAGTAACCCGCCGAGCAGTCGGGGTGGCTACACCTTC. This translates into CASNPPSSRGGYTF.

The gene calls are TRBV18 and TRBJ1-2; TRBD1 might be the D (5 bases). Trimming removed 3 bases at V and 4 bases at J, with 9 bases between. The CDR3 extends over 13 amino acids. CDR1 and CDR2 from the germline V gene are KGHSH and LQKENI. The CDR3 DNA reads TGTGCCAGCTCACCTGACAGTATCTATGGCTACACCTTC. Its protein product is CASSPDSIYGYTF.

In this sample, this clone turned up once. The J gene is TRBJ2-7, the V gene TRBV7-2; TRBD1 matches 9 bases. CDR3 length: 15 residues. J was trimmed by 6 bases and V by 4 bases; bases with no gene match: 10. Germline CDR1 SGHTA, CDR2 FQGNSA. The DNA of the CDR3 is TGTGCCAGCAGCTCTGGGGGGACAGGGAAGGTCGAGCAGTACTTC. Translating it yields CASSSGGTGKVEQYF.

The V call is TRBV18, the J call TRBJ2-6, with TRBD1 identical over 10 bases. CDR3 length equals 17 residues. The germline CDR1 and CDR2 sequences are KGHSH and LQKENI. The ends lost 6 bases at V and 2 bases at J; junction bases unmatched: 7. CDR3 loop: CASSPRQGAAGANVLTF. In DNA, the CDR3 is TGTGCCAGCTCCCCGAGACAGGGGGCAGCTGGGGCCAACGTCCTGACTTTC.

The genes are TRBV10-1 and TRBJ1-5; 10 bases are shared with TRBD1. The CDR3 covers 16 residues. From germline, CDR1 is WNHNN and CDR2 SYGVQD (reference sequence). V shed 2 bases, J shed 1 base, and the junction held 2 bases outside the gene matches. The CDR3 coding sequence is TGCGCCAGCAGTGAGGACAGGGGGCTCAGCAATCAGCCCCAGCATTTT. Translated: CASSEDRGLSNQPQHF.

This clone was detected once. V usage is TRBV10-1 and J usage is TRBJ2-3; 9 nucleotides match TRBD2. The CDR3 loop spans 16 amino acids. Looked up from germline, CDR1 is WNHNN and CDR2 is SYGVQD (reference sequence). With V trimmed by 4 bases and J by 2 bases, 7 bases remained unmatched. CDR3 nucleotide sequence: TGCGCCAGCAGTGTTGCTAGCGGGGTTAACACAGATACGCAGTATTTT. Amino acid sequence: CASSVASGVNTDTQYF.

This rearrangement joins TRBV9 to TRBJ1-6; D remains ambiguous. Trimming took 0 bases from V and 4 from J, leaving 8 bases between them. Germline lookup yields CDR1 SGDLS and CDR2 YYNGEE. This CDR3 region has 15 residues. DNA of the CDR3: TGTGCCAGCAGCGTAGATAAGGGTTATAATTCACCCCTCCACTTT. Amino acid sequence: CASSVDKGYNSPLHF. Drawing the rest from reference TRBV9 and TRBJ1-6, the complete variable domain is DSGVTQTPKHLITATGQRVTLRCSPRSGDLSVYWYQQSLDQGLQFLIQYYNGEERAKGNILERFSAQQFPDLHSELNLSSLELGDSALYFCASSVDKGYNSPLHFGNGTRLTVT.

J is TRBJ1-4 and V is TRBV14; tentative D call: TRBD1 (5 bases). CDR1 and CDR2 from the germline V gene are SGHDN and FVKESK. The CDR3 length is 15 residues. V dropped 4 bases and J dropped 7 bases, with 16 bases sitting between them. CDR3 amino acids: CASSPQGTRGEKLFF. CDR3 nucleotides: TGTGCCAGCAGCCCTCAGGGTACACGAGGTGAAAAACTGTTTTTT.

The chain employs TRBV7-9 and TRBJ2-2; D may correspond to TRBD1 or TRBD2 (6 bases each). CDR3 size: 16 residues. From germline, CDR1 is SEHNR and CDR2 FQNEAQ (reference sequence). V was pared by 6 bases and J by 2 bases, with 16 bases between. The CDR3 nucleotides read TGTGCCAGCAGGGAGCGGCCGGGGGCCAACACCGGGGAGCTGTTTTTT. It encodes CASRERPGANTGELFF.

About this clone itself: The junction differs from germline at one of its ends, possibly a read error. The chain links TRBV19 to TRBJ2-5; D might be TRBD1 (6 bases). Germline CDR1 reads LNHDA; CDR2 reads SQIVND (reference sequence). There are 13 residues in the CDR3. The CDR3 DNA follows: TGTGCCAGTAGTCTAGAGGGGGAAGAGACCCAGTACTTC. Its translation is CASSLEGEETQYF.

The chain couples TRBV6-6 to TRBJ2-7; D uncertain. Germline CDR1 and CDR2: MNHNY and SVGAGI (reference sequence). There are 16 residues in the CDR3. V lost 4 bases, J lost 3 bases, and 19 bases lay in between. The CDR3 bases are TGTGCCAGCAGTTCAAACCGGGCCTCTGGAAACTACGAGCAGTACTTC. Encoded protein: CASSSNRASGNYEQYF.

The chain recombines TRBV6-5 with TRBJ1-5, with a tentative D call TRBD1 (5 bases). CDR1 and CDR2 from the germline V gene are MNHEY and SVGAGI. Trimming took 4 bases from V and 5 from J, leaving 12 bases between them. This CDR3 spans 14 amino acids. DNA for the CDR3: TGTGCCAGCAGTTCAAGGGGAGTGGATCAGCCCCAGCATTTT. Amino acid sequence: CASSSRGVDQPQHF.

This clone was observed a single time. In DNA form, the CDR3 reads TGTGCCAGCAGAGAATTTGGCTACGAGCAGTACTTC. This gives the protein CASREFGYEQYF. The chain uses TRBV2 and TRBJ2-7; no definite D call. Germline values: CDR1 SNHLY, CDR2 FYNNEI. The CDR3 consists of 12 residues. V was pared by 6 bases and J by 3 bases, with 9 bases between. Supplemented by reference TRBV2 and TRBJ2-7, the full variable domain reads EPEVTQTPSHQVTQMGQEVILRCVPISNHLYFYWYRQILGQKVEFLVSFYNNEISEKSEIFDDQFSVERPDGSNFTLKIRSTKLEDSAMYFCASREFGYEQYFGPGTRLTVT.

This clone was observed once. V and J are TRBV19 and TRBJ2-7; D gene unclear. CDR1 and CDR2 from the germline V gene are LNHDA and SQIVND (reference sequence). This CDR3 is 14 amino acids long. Trimming removed 5 bases from V and 2 bases from J, with 13 bases in between. The CDR3 DNA follows: TGTGCCAGTAGTCCCAACCAGTTTCCCTACGAGCAGTACTTC. It encodes CASSPNQFPYEQYF.

The chain joins TRBV5-5 to TRBJ2-1; 9 bases match TRBD1. Germline V lookup: CDR1 SGHKS, CDR2 YYEKEE (reference sequence). With 4 bases clipped from V and 6 bases from J, the junction kept 5 bases outside the gene matches. There are 14 residues in the CDR3. The CDR3 loop reads CASSPGTGRNEQFF. The DNA for the CDR3 is TGTGCCAGCAGCCCTGGGACAGGGCGCAATGAGCAGTTCTTC.

This sequence joins TRBV19 and TRBJ2-7, with a tentative D call TRBD2 (6 bases). CDR1 is LNHDA, CDR2 SQIVND, per germline (reference sequence). The CDR3 totals 14 residues. Trimming took off 3 bases at V and 3 bases at J, with 12 bases between the two ends. The CDR3 is CASSMSGRNYEQYF. Written as DNA, the CDR3 is TGTGCCAGTAGTATGAGCGGGCGGAACTACGAGCAGTACTTC.

This sequence joins TRBV18 and TRBJ2-5, with a weak D call TRBD1 (5 bases). V was shortened by 1 base and J by 5 bases, with 14 bases between the two germline ends. CDR1 and CDR2 from the germline V gene are KGHSH and LQKENI. This CDR3 spans 15 amino acids. The CDR3 sequence is CASSPLTGSWETQYF. The CDR3 DNA is TGTGCCAGCTCACCACTTACAGGATCGTGGGAGACCCAGTACTTC.

V and J are TRBV5-1 and TRBJ2-7; 12 nucleotides align to TRBD1. Trimming removed 4 bases from V and 5 bases from J; junction bases left unmatched: 7. The CDR3 is 15 amino acids. Per the germline V gene, CDR1 is SGHRS and CDR2 is YFSETQ. The CDR3 coding sequence is TGCGCCAGCAGCCAACACGGGACAGGGGGCGACGAGCAGTACTTC. Amino acid sequence: CASSQHGTGGDEQYF.

The chain has TRBV9 and TRBJ2-7; possibly TRBD1 for D (6 bases). The CDR3 covers 14 residues. Germline CDR1 is SGDLS and CDR2 is YYNGEE. Trimming stripped 3 bases from V and 0 bases from J, with 10 bases between. CDR3 sequence (DNA): TGTGCCAGCAGCGGCCGGGACAACTCCTACGAGCAGTACTTC. It encodes CASSGRDNSYEQYF.

V usage is TRBV10-1 and J usage is TRBJ2-7, with D unresolved. Germline V gives CDR1 WNHNN, CDR2 SYGVQD (reference sequence). This CDR3 is 12 amino acids long. V was pared by 0 bases and J by 2 bases, with 2 bases between. CDR3 protein: CASSESTYEQYF. For the CDR3, the DNA is TGCGCCAGCAGTGAGTCCACCTACGAGCAGTACTTC.